The T cell receptor beta chain under discussion was sequenced for a study of control samples from healthy donors and cancer patients. Generated by immunoSEQ multiplex PCR, the TCRdb table keeps only in-frame clones and is missing some. Of roughly 120,000 clones in the sample, approximately 95% were seen once. Remarks on this clone: Germline is not matched at one junction end, which may reflect a read error.

The germline V gene has CDR1 SQVTM and CDR2 ANQGSEA. This CDR3 is built from 15 residues. The sequenced sample consisted of blood. The TCR was taken from a man between 25 and 39 years old in good health. The rearrangement uses TRBV29-1 and TRBJ1-4; D unclear. The CDR3, as DNA: TGCAGCGCCTGGGGAAGTTCCAACCCTAACGAAAAACTGTTTTTT. This gives the protein CSAWGSSNPNEKLFF.